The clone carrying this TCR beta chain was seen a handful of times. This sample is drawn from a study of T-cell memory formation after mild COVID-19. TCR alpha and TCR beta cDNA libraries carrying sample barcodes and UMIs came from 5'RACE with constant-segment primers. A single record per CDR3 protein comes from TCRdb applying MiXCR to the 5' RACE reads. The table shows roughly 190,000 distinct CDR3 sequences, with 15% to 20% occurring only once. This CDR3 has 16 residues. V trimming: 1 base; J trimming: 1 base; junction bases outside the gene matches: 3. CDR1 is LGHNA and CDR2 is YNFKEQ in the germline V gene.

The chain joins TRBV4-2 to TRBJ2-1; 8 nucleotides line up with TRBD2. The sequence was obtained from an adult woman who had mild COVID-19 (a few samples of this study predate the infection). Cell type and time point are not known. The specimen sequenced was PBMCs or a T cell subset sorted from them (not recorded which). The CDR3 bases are TGTGCCAGCAGCCAAGTTGCGGGAGGATCCTACAATGAGCAGTTCTTC. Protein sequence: CASSQVAGGSYNEQFF.